Listed here are 18 T cell receptor beta chains from one sample, sequenced in a study of shared clonotypes between healthy human individuals. Here immunoSEQ multiplex PCR was the method, and the copy in TCRdb shows in-frame clones only, minus some. The sample shows roughly 1,500,000 clones, 98% of them seen only once. Sequenced input: naive CD4+ T cells sorted from blood. Noted subset: CD45RA+ positively selected. These receptors originate from a man aged 25-45 years in good health.

The chain uses TRBV6-5 and TRBJ2-1; 9 positions match TRBD2. Germline V gene lookup returns CDR1 MNHEY and CDR2 SVGAGI. The V and J ends lost 1 base and 9 bases, in that order; junction bases with no gene match: 7. CDR3 length equals 15 residues. CDR3 DNA sequence: TGTGCCAGCAGTTACTTAGGGCGGGAGGGCGGTGAGCAGTTCTTC. It specifies CASSYLGREGGEQFF.

The J gene is TRBJ1-1, the V gene TRBV5-1, with 9 bases matching TRBD1. The ends lost 0 bases at V and 11 bases at J; junction bases unmatched: 8. The CDR3 loop spans 14 amino acids. The V gene's germline CDR1 is SGHRS and CDR2 YFSETQ. This CDR3 reads CASSLDRTGERAFF. The CDR3 DNA sequence: TGCGCCAGCAGCTTGGATAGGACAGGGGAGCGGGCTTTCTTT.

The chain links TRBV9 to TRBJ2-1, with D perhaps TRBD1 or TRBD2 (5 bases each). CDR3 length: 14 residues. The germline V gene has CDR1 SGDLS and CDR2 YYNGEE. The V end lost 1 base, the J end lost 7 bases, and 12 bases lay between the germline ends. Here the CDR3 DNA reads TGTGCCAGCAGCGTAACTTTTTGGGGGAATGAGCAGTTCTTC. Amino acid sequence: CASSVTFWGNEQFF.

This clone was counted once. This chain joins TRBV28 and TRBJ2-7, with TRBD1 identical over 7 bases. The CDR3 runs to 14 residues. CDR1 and CDR2 from the germline V gene are MDHEN and SYDVKM. Unmatched junction bases numbered 12, after V lost 6 bases and J lost 7 bases. The CDR3 coding sequence is TGTGCCAGCAGGGTGGGACAGACAATAGGGGAGCAGTACTTC. Its translation is CASRVGQTIGEQYF.

This clone was found once. This specimen includes other DNA sequences encoding the same CDR3. The chain has TRBV11-2 and TRBJ2-2; no clear D gene. Trimming took off 1 base at V and 2 bases at J, with 5 bases between the two ends. CDR1 is SGHAT and CDR2 is FQNNGV in the germline V gene. The CDR3 covers 14 residues. The CDR3 region is CASSLGTNTGELFF. The CDR3 region has the DNA TGTGCCAGCAGCTTAGGCACAAACACCGGGGAGCTGTTTTTT.

The genes are TRBV5-1 and TRBJ2-1, with D perhaps matching TRBD2 (6 bases). V was shortened by 4 bases and J by 0 bases, with 14 bases between the two germline ends. This CDR3 spans 16 amino acids. Germline V gene sequence: CDR1 SGHRS, CDR2 YFSETQ. This CDR3 reads CASSPGLSSSYNEQFF. CDR3 nucleotide sequence: TGCGCCAGCAGCCCGGGACTTTCCAGCTCCTACAATGAGCAGTTCTTC.

The chain's CDR3 is CASSYRRLPSNEQFF. The CDR3 DNA sequence: TGTGCCAGCAGTTACCGACGCCTACCCAGCAATGAGCAGTTCTTC. This chain links TRBV6-5 with TRBJ2-1; D is ambiguous. This CDR3 contains 15 residues. V gave up 2 bases and J gave up 6 bases, with 14 bases separating them. Germline CDR1 reads MNHEY; CDR2 reads SVGAGI.

The chain recombines TRBV5-5 with TRBJ2-1; 8 bases are shared with TRBD1. Germline assignment: CDR1 SGHKS and CDR2 YYEKEE (reference sequence). The V segment lost 5 bases and the J segment 4 bases; nucleotides outside the gene matches: 8. This CDR3 is 15 amino acids long. The CDR3 DNA reads TGTGCCAGCAGAGACACAGGGGGGCCTTACAATGAGCAGTTCTTC. Amino acid sequence: CASRDTGGPYNEQFF.

The chain employs TRBV28 and TRBJ1-5, with D possibly TRBD1 on 6 matching bases. The CDR3 loop spans 18 amino acids. V lost 8 bases to trimming and J lost 2 bases, with 25 bases between them. Germline values: CDR1 MDHEN, CDR2 SYDVKM. The DNA for the CDR3 is TGTGCCAGCGGAGAACAGGGAGGGCTTGGGTATGGCAATCAGCCCCAGCATTTT. Amino acid sequence: CASGEQGGLGYGNQPQHF.

This clone was counted once. The DNA of the CDR3 is TGTGCCAGCAGCTTTAAGGGTGTGGTAGAGACCCAGTACTTC. It codes for CASSFKGVVETQYF. The chain uses TRBV5-4 and TRBJ2-5; no clear D gene. Trimming shortened V by 2 bases and J by 4 bases, and 12 bases separated the two germline ends. This CDR3 contains 14 residues. The germline V gene has CDR1 SGHNT and CDR2 YYREEE (reference sequence). Full variable domain (missing parts from reference TRBV5-4 and TRBJ2-5): ETGVTQSPTHLIKTRGQQVTLRCSSQSGHNTVSWYQQALGQGPQFIFQYYREEENGRGNFPPRFSGLQFPNYSSELNVNALELDDSALYLCASSFKGVVETQYFGPGTRLLVL.

CDR3 sequence (DNA): TGTGCCAGCAGTCCCGGGACTAGCAGCTACAATGAGCAGTTCTTC. The encoded protein is CASSPGTSSYNEQFF. V usage is TRBV2 and J usage is TRBJ2-1; 9 bases are shared with TRBD2. Germline CDR1 and CDR2: SNHLY and FYNNEI. V trimming: 5 bases; J trimming: 3 bases; junction bases outside the gene matches: 5. This CDR3 comprises 15 residues.

The J gene is TRBJ2-7, the V gene TRBV6-1, with 7 nucleotides matching TRBD2. V shed 7 bases, J shed 2 bases, and the junction held 8 bases outside the gene matches. The germline CDR1 and CDR2 sequences are MNHNS and SASEGT. This CDR3 is 14 amino acids long. In DNA, the CDR3 is TGTGCCAGCAAGTTCGGCGGGAGTACCTACGAGCAGTACTTC. Amino acids: CASKFGGSTYEQYF.

V usage is TRBV4-1 and J usage is TRBJ2-3; no reliable D call. Trimming took 0 bases from V and 2 from J, leaving 12 bases between them. Germline CDR1 MGHRA, CDR2 YSYEKL. The CDR3 loop spans 16 amino acids. DNA for the CDR3: TGCGCCAGCAGCCAAGAAGGTTCCGGGTCCACAGATACGCAGTATTTT. It specifies CASSQEGSGSTDTQYF.

This chain links TRBV11-2 with TRBJ2-7; no clear D gene. This CDR3 is built from 15 residues. Germline CDR1 SGHAT, CDR2 FQNNGV. V shed 5 bases and J shed 0 bases, with 14 bases lying between them. The CDR3 DNA sequence: TGTGCCAGCAGCCCCCCGGGTGCCAGCTCCTACGAGCAGTACTTC. Translated, it gives CASSPPGASSYEQYF. The whole variable domain, remainder taken from reference TRBV11-2 and TRBJ2-7, is EAGVAQSPRYKIIEKRQSVAFWCNPISGHATLYWYQQILGQGPKLLIQFQNNGVVDDSQLPKDRFSAERLKGVDSTLKIQPAKLEDSAVYLCASSPPGASSYEQYFGPGTRLTVT.

Notes on this clone: This sample also contains other DNA sequences that code for the same CDR3. The V call is TRBV9, the J call TRBJ2-3; D gene unclear. In germline, CDR1 is SGDLS, CDR2 YYNGEE. V was trimmed by 1 base and J by 2 bases, leaving 5 bases between them. The CDR3 is made up of 13 amino acids. Here the CDR3 DNA reads TGTGCCAGCAGCGTAAGCCCCACAGATACGCAGTATTTT. Its protein product is CASSVSPTDTQYF.

The gene calls are TRBV21-1 and TRBJ1-2; TRBD1 was called by the table and not checked on the DNA. TRBV21-1 is classified as a pseudogene. The CDR3 consists of 12 residues. The CDR3 region has the DNA TGTGCCAGCAGCTTCCGCAGGGGTGGCTACACCTTC. Its protein is CASSFRRGGYTF.

The rearrangement uses TRBV6-1 and TRBJ2-7, with 8 bases matching TRBD1. Trimming at V came to 6 bases and at J to 7 bases, leaving 8 bases not matched to a gene. The germline CDR1 and CDR2 sequences are MNHNS and SASEGT. The CDR3 extends over 13 amino acids. CDR3 residues: CASRVDRGVEQYF. The DNA of the CDR3 is TGTGCCAGCAGAGTAGACAGGGGTGTGGAGCAGTACTTC.

The gene calls are TRBV19 and TRBJ2-7; 9 bases are a match to TRBD2. Germline V gene data show CDR1 as LNHDA and CDR2 as SQIVND (reference sequence). The CDR3 runs 14 residues. The junction had 3 bases not matched to a gene; V was cut back by 3 bases and J by 3 bases. CDR3 bases: TGTGCCAGTAGTATCACTAGCGGGCGCTACGAGCAGTACTTC. Its protein is CASSITSGRYEQYF. The variable domain in full, completed from reference TRBV19 and TRBJ2-7, reads DGGITQSPKYLFRKEGQNVTLSCEQNLNHDAMYWYRQDPGQGLRLIYYSQIVNDFQKGDIAEGYSVSREKKESFPLTVTSAQKNPTAFYLCASSITSGRYEQYFGPGTRLTVT.